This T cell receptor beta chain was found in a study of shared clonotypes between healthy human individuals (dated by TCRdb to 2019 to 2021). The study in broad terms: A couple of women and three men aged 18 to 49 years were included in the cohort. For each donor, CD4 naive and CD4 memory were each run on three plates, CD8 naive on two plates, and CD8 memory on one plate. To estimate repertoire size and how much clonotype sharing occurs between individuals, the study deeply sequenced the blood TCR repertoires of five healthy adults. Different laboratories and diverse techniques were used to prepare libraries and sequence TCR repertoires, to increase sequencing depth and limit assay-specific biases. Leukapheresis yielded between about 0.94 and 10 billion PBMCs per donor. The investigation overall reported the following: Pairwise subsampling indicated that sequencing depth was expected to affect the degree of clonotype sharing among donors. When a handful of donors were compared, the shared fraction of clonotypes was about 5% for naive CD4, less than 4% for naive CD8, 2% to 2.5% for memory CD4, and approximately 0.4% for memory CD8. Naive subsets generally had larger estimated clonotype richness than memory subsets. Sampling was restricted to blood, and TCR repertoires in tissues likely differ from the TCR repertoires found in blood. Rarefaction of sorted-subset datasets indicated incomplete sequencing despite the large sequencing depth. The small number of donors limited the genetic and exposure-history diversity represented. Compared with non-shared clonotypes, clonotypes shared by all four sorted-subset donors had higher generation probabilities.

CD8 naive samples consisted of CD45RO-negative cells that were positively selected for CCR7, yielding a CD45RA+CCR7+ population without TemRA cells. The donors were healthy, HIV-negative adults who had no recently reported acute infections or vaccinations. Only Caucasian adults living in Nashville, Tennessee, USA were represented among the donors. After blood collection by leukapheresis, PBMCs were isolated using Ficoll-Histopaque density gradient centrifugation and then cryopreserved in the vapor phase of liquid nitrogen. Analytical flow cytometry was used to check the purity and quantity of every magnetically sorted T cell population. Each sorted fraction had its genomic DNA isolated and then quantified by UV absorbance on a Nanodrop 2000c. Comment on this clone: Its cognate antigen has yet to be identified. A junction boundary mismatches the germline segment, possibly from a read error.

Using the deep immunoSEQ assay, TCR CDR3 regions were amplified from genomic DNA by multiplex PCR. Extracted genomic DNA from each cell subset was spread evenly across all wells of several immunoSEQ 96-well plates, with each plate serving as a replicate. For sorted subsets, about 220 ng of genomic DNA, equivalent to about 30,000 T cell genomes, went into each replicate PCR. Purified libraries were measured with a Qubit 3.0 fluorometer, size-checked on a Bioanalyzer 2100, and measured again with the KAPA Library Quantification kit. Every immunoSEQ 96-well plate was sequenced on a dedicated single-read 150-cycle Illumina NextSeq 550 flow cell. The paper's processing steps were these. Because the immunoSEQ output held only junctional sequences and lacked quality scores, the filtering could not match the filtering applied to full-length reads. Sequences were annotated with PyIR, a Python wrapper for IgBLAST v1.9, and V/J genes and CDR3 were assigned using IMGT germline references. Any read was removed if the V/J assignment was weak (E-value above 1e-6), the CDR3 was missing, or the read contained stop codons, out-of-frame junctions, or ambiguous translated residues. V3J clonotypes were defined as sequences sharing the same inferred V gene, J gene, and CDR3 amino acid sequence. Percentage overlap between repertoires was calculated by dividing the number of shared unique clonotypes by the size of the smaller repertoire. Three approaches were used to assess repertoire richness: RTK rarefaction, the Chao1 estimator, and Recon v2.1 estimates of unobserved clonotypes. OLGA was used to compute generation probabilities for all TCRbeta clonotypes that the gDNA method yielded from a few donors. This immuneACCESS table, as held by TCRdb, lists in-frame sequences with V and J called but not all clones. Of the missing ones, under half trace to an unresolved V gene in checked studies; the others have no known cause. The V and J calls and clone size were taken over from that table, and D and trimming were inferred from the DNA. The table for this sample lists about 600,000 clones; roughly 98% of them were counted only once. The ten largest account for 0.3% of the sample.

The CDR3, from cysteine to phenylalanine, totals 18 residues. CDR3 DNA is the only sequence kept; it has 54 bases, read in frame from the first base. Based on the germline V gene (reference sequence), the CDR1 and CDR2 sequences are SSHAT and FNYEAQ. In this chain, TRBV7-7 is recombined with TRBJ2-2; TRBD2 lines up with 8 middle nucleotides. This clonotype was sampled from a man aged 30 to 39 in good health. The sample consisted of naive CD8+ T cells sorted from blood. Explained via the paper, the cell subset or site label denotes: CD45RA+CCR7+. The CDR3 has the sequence CASSRNRPGLANTGELFF. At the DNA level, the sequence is TGTGCTAGCAGCCGAAACCGACCGGGACTAGCGAACACCGGGGAGCTGTTTTTT. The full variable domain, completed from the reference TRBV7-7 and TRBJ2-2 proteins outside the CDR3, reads GAGVSQSPRYKVTKRGQDVTLRCDPISSHATLYWYQQALGQGPEFLTYFNYEAQPDKSGLPSDRFSAERPEGSISTLTIQRTEQRDSAMYRCASSRNRPGLANTGELFFGEGSRLTVL.